This T cell receptor (beta chain) was observed in a study of T cell clonotyping in hematopoietic cell transplantation. Profiled with immunoSEQ multiplex PCR; TCRdb holds only in-frame clones, not every one. The top ten clones hold about 5.3% of a sample with tens of thousands of clones, roughly 80% of them seen once. The CDR3 has 17 residues. The time point was: recipient sample about 28 days before transplant, after cytoreduction. The chain employs TRBV7-5 and TRBJ2-2; the table's TRBD1 call for D was not verified on the DNA. TRBV7-5 is labeled a pseudogene. The clonotype comes from a man in his fifties or sixties with myelodysplastic syndrome. Some clones in this sample may be carry-over from other donors' samples. The material sequenced was peripheral blood mononuclear cells, taken before stem cell transplant. The CDR3, as DNA: TGTGCCAGAAGCTTAGTTCAGGGGGCGCCGAACACCGGGGAGCTGTTTTTT. Encoded protein: CARSLVQGAPNTGELFF.